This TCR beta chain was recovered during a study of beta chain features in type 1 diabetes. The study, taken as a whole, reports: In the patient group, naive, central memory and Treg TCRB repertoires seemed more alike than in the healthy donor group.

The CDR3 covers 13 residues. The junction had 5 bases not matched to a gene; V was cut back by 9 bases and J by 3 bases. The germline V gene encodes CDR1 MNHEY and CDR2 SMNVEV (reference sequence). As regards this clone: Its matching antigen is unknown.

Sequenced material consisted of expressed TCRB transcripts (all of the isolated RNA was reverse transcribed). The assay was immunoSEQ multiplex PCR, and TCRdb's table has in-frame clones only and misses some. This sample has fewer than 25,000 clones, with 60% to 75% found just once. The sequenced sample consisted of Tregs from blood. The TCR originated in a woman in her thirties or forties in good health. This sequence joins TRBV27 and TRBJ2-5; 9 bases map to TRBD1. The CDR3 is CARERDREETQYF. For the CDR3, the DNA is TGTGCCAGGGAAAGGGACAGGGAAGAGACCCAGTACTTC.